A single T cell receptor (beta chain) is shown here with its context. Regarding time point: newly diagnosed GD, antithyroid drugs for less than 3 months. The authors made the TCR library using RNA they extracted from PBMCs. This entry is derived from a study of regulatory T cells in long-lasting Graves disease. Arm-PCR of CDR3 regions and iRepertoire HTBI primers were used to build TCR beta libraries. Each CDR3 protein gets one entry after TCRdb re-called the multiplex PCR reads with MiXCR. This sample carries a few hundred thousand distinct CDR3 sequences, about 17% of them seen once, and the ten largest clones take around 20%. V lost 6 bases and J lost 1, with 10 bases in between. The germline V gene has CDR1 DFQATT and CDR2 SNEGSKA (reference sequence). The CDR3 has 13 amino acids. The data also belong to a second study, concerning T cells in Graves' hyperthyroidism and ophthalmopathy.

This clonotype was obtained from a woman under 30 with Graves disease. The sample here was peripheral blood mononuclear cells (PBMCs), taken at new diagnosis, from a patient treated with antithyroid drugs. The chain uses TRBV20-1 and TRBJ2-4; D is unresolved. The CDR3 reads CSARSWAKNIQYF. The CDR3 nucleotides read TGCAGTGCCCGTTCTTGGGCCAAAAACATTCAGTACTTC.